This TCR beta chain was recorded in a study of T cell responses to AZD1222 COVID-19 vaccine. CDR3 size: 13 residues. V dropped 2 bases and J dropped 5 bases, with 10 bases sitting between them. Per the germline V gene, CDR1 is KGHSH and CDR2 is LQKENI. Worth noting for this clone: No antigen is known for it.

Study-level results: Unmutated variant regions are reportedly the target of nearly half of TCRs that are spike-specific. Researchers took repertoire samples only after the peak T cell response had come.

Sequencing was performed with immunoSEQ multiplex PCR; in TCRdb, only in-frame clones are kept and a portion is missing. The data show about 180,000 clones, with around 93% seen just once and under 1.1% held by the top ten. The sequences come from peripheral blood, collected 28 days after the second dose of the MenACWY control vaccine. The sequence was collected from an adult who received the MenACWY meningococcal vaccine as a control. The chain links TRBV18 to TRBJ2-7; possible D gene TRBD1, 6 bases. The CDR3 DNA reads as TGTGCCAGCTCACCAGTCAGGGGCCACGAGCAGTACTTC. Residues: CASSPVRGHEQYF.